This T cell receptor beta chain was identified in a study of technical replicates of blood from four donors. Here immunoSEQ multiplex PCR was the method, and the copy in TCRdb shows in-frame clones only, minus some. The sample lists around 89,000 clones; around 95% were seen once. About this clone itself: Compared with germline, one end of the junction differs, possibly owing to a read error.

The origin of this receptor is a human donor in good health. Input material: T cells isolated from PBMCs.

CDR3 in amino acids: CASSIRQGAVVNEKFF. The DNA of the CDR3 is TGTGCCAGTAGTATTCGACAGGGGGCTGTGGTAAATGAGAAGTTCTTC. The V call is TRBV19, the J call TRBJ2-1; the match to TRBD1 covers 10 bases. The germline CDR1 and CDR2 sequences are LNHDA and SQIVND (reference sequence). This CDR3 region has 16 residues.